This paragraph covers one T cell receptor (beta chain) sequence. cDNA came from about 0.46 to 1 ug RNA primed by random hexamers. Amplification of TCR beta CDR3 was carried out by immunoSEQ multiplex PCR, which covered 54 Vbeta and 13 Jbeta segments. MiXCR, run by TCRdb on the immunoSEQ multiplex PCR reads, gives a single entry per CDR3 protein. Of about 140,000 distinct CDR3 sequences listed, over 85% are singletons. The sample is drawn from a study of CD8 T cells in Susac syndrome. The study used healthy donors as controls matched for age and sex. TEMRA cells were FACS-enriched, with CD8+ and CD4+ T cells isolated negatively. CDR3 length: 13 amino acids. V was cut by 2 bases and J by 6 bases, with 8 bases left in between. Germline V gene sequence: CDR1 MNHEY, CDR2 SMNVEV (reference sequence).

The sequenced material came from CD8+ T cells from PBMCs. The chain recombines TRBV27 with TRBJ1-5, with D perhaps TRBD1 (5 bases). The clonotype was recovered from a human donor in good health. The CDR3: CASSLGGSQPQHF. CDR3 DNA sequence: TGTGCCAGCAGTTTAGGGGGGAGTCAGCCCCAGCATTTT.